A selection of T cell receptor beta chains follows, all from one sample in a study of T-cell reconstitution after alpha-beta-depleted transplantation in children. Via MiXCR, TCRdb re-called the PCR reads, giving one row per CDR3 protein. The table lists around 580,000 distinct CDR3 sequences, more than 20% of them singletons. Sequenced material: PBMCs, mostly from graft donor cells, taken 360 days after TCRalphabeta/CD19-depleted stem cell transplant. These receptor sequences come from a boy younger than two who had a stem cell transplant for acute myeloid leukemia, so the T cells may come from the graft donor. Each CDR3 is given with its conserved first and last residue. D genes are given only for firm matches. Only some rows state a clone size, as once, few, many or a class for expanded clones.

>TRBV24-1|many|.|TRBJ2-1
TGTGCCACCAGTGGTGGAGACTCCTACAATGAGCAGTTCTTC
CATSGGDSYNEQFF
>TRBV29-1|many|.|TRBJ2-7
TGCAGCGTCATAATCCGGGCCTCTGTCTACGAGCAGTACTTC
CSVIIRASVYEQYF
>TRBV29-1|many|TRBD2|TRBJ2-3
TGCAGCGTTGAATTCCCAGCGGGGGGGGCAAGGAGCACAGATACGCAGTATTTT
CSVEFPAGGARSTDTQYF
>TRBV7-2|many|.|TRBJ2-5
TGTGCCAGCAGCTTAGCTGGGACAACTCAAGAGACCCAGTACTTC
CASSLAGTTQETQYF
>TRBV12-5|.|.|TRBJ1-5
TGTGCTAGTGGTTTGGCACAGGGAGAAAACCAGCCCCAGCATTTT
CASGLAQGENQPQHF
>TRBV12-3/TRBV12-4|.|.|TRBJ2-3
TGTGCCAGCAGTTTAGCCGGGAGCTCACTCACAGATACGCAGTATTTT
CASSLAGSSLTDTQYF
>TRBV6-1|.|TRBD1|TRBJ2-2
TGTGCCAGCACCATAGGACAGGGGGTTACTGTGAACACCGGGGAGCTGTTTTTT
CASTIGQGVTVNTGELFF
>TRBV30|.|.|TRBJ2-3
TGTGCCTGGAGTGTAGCCAGAGCGGTGACAGATACGCAGTATTTT
CAWSVARAVTDTQYF
>TRBV25-1|few|TRBD2|TRBJ2-3
TGTGCCAGCAGTGCTAGCGGGGGGGTCACAGATACGCAGTATTTT
CASSASGGVTDTQYF
>TRBV6-5|many|.|TRBJ2-5
TGTGCCAGCAGTTACTCGTCTTCTGGGACCCAGTACTTC
CASSYSSSGTQYF
>TRBV4-2|few|.|TRBJ2-1
TGTGCCAGCAGCCAGGGACTGTACAATGAGCAGTTCTTC
CASSQGLYNEQFF
>TRBV7-9|many|TRBD1|TRBJ1-1
TGTGCCAGCAGCTCCGGGACAGGGGATGGAGCTTTCTTT
CASSSGTGDGAFF
>TRBV29-1|.|.|TRBJ2-4
TGCAGCGCTGGAGGGGGGCCCTTAGCCAAAAACATTCAGTACTTC
CSAGGGPLAKNIQYF
>TRBV5-1|many|.|TRBJ2-6
TGCGCCAGCAGCTTGAATGGACCCCCAAGCTCTGGGGCCAACGTCCTGACTTTC
CASSLNGPPSSGANVLTF